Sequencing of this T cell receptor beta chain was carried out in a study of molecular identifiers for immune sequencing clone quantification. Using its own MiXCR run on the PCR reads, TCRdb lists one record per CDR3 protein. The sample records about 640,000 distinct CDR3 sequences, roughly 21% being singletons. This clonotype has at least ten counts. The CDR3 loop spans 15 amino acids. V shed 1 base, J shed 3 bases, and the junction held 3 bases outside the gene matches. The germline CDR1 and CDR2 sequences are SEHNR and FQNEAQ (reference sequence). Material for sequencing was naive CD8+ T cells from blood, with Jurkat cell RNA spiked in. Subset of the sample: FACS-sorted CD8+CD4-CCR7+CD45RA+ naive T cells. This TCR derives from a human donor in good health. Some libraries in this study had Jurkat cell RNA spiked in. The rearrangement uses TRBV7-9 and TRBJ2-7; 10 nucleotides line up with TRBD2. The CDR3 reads CASSLVTSGVYEQYF. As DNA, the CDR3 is TGTGCCAGCAGCTTAGTTACTAGCGGGGTCTACGAGCAGTACTTC.